These T cell receptor beta chains were read from a single sample in a study of blood T cells in healthy people across ages. One entry per CDR3 protein, called by TCRdb with MiXCR from the 5' RACE reads. The sample has about 780,000 distinct CDR3 sequences, 46% seen once; the top ten hold roughly 18%. Sequenced input: blood. Receptor source: a man at least 80 years old in good health. Each CDR3 is given with its conserved first and last residue. The D gene is left open where the match is weak. Expanded clones get a size class; other rows say once, few or many, or leave the size out.

CDR3nt	CDR3aa	abundance	d_gene	j_gene	v_gene
TGTGCCAGCAGTTTGGAACACACGAGGATGTATGAGCAGTACTTC	CASSLEHTRMYEQYF	-	-	TRBJ2-7	TRBV6-6
TGCAGTGCTAGAGACTTTGGTTTCACAGATACGCAGTATTTT	CSARDFGFTDTQYF	once	-	TRBJ2-3	TRBV20-1
TGTGCCACCAGCAGGGCCGGACCGCGGGGCAATCAGCCCCAGCATTTT	CATSRAGPRGNQPQHF	-	-	TRBJ1-5	TRBV15
TGTGCCAGCAGCTTAACGGGACAGGGGTTTGGTGAGCAGTTCTTC	CASSLTGQGFGEQFF	few	TRBD1	TRBJ2-1	TRBV7-3
TGCAGTGCTAGAGAGCGGGCCGGGACAGGGAACGAGCAGTACTTC	CSARERAGTGNEQYF	-	TRBD1	TRBJ2-7	TRBV20-1
TGTGCCAGCAGCCGAGAGGGACTAACTTACAATGAGCAGTTCTTC	CASSREGLTYNEQFF	-	TRBD2	TRBJ2-1	TRBV7-9
TGCAGCGTAGATCGCTGGGGCCCTAATGAAAAACTGTTTTTT	CSVDRWGPNEKLFF	-	-	TRBJ1-4	TRBV29-1
TGCAGCGTCGGTCGCGGGTCTAGCACAGATACGCAGTATTTT	CSVGRGSSTDTQYF	-	-	TRBJ2-3	TRBV29-1
TGTGCCAGCGTGCGGGAGGGCCGTTTCAATGAGCAGTTCTTC	CASVREGRFNEQFF	-	TRBD2	TRBJ2-1	TRBV6-1
TGTGCCAGCAGCTCCCTGGGGCTCATAACTAGCGGGAGGCCAGAGACCCAGTACTTC	CASSSLGLITSGRPETQYF	-	TRBD2	TRBJ2-5	TRBV7-2
TGTGCCAGCAGTTTAACGGGACTTCATGCGGGGAATGAGCAGTACTTC	CASSLTGLHAGNEQYF	-	-	TRBJ2-5	TRBV6-5
TGTGCCAGCAGGAAAGGGGACAGAAACTATTCACCCCTCCACTTT	CASRKGDRNYSPLHF	-	TRBD1	TRBJ1-6	TRBV12-3/TRBV12-4
TGTGCCAGCAGTAGGGGTCTTGAGGGAAACATTCAGTACTTC	CASSRGLEGNIQYF	-	-	TRBJ2-4	TRBV6-1
TGTGCCAGCAGCACCCGGGACAGGGTATTAAATGAGCAGTTCTTC	CASSTRDRVLNEQFF	-	TRBD1	TRBJ2-1	TRBV14
TGCAGCGCTGGACAGGGATCCTACGAGCAGTACTTC	CSAGQGSYEQYF	-	TRBD1	TRBJ2-7	TRBV29-1
TGTGCCTGGCGGGGATTTGTGAATGAGCAGTTCTTC	CAWRGFVNEQFF	many	-	TRBJ2-1	TRBV30
TGTGCCAGCAGCCTACCGGGACAGGGGGGCTACGAGCAGTACTTC	CASSLPGQGGYEQYF	-	TRBD1	TRBJ2-7	TRBV7-9
TGTGCCAGCAGTTTTCAGCGGACCTACGAGCAGTACTTC	CASSFQRTYEQYF	few	-	TRBJ2-7	TRBV28
TGTGCCAGTAATGTTGGAAGGGGCGGCTATGGCTACACCTTC	CASNVGRGGYGYTF	-	-	TRBJ1-2	TRBV19
TGTGCCAGCTCCCTTGTGAAGGGAAGCACTGAAGCTTTCTTT	CASSLVKGSTEAFF	few	-	TRBJ1-1	TRBV12-3/TRBV12-4
TGCGCCAGCACCGGGGATTACGAGCAGTACTTC	CASTGDYEQYF	-	-	TRBJ2-7	TRBV5-1
TGCGCCAGCAGCCGCCGAGGGGGCGCGTTCGTAGAGACCCAGTACTTC	CASSRRGGAFVETQYF	-	TRBD1	TRBJ2-5	TRBV5-1
TGCGCCAGCAGCCAAGGTCTCAACCAAGAGGCCCAGTACTTC	CASSQGLNQEAQYF	-	-	TRBJ2-5	TRBV4-1
TGTGCCAGCAGTCCCGGATTCAATGAGCAGTTCTTC	CASSPGFNEQFF	few	-	TRBJ2-1	TRBV6-2/TRBV6-3
TGTGCCATCAGTGCGCGGACGGAAGAGACCCAGTACTTC	CAISARTEETQYF	-	-	TRBJ2-5	TRBV10-3
TGTGCCACCAGCAGGAAGAGGGCCCCCGGGGAGCTGTTTTTT	CATSRKRAPGELFF	-	-	TRBJ2-2	TRBV15
TGCGCCAGCAGCCTTAGCGGAGTTAGCACAGATACGCAGTATTTT	CASSLSGVSTDTQYF	-	-	TRBJ2-3	TRBV5-1
TGTGCCAGCAGTACGGGACTAGCGGGAGGGCAAGAGACCCAGTACTTC	CASSTGLAGGQETQYF	many	TRBD2	TRBJ2-5	TRBV2
TGCGCCAGCAGCGCCGGAGGCCAGGGGTCTACAGATACGCAGTATTTT	CASSAGGQGSTDTQYF	once	-	TRBJ2-3	TRBV5-1
TGTGCCAGCAGCCCGATCGGACTAGCGGAGGCCACAGATACGCAGTATTTT	CASSPIGLAEATDTQYF	-	TRBD2	TRBJ2-3	TRBV11-3
TGCAGCGTTGAAATTAGCAGGACGAACACTGAAGCTTTCTTT	CSVEISRTNTEAFF	-	-	TRBJ1-1	TRBV29-1
TGCAGCGTTAAGGGTGGGGGACCAGATACGCAGTATTTT	CSVKGGGPDTQYF	-	-	TRBJ2-3	TRBV29-1
TGTGCCAGCAGCCCTGGGGCTACCTACGAGCAGTACTTC	CASSPGATYEQYF	many	-	TRBJ2-7	TRBV7-8
TGTGCCAGTAGTATCCCTACAGGGAGCACTGGGGCCAACGTCCTGACTTTC	CASSIPTGSTGANVLTF	-	-	TRBJ2-6	TRBV19
TGTGCCATCAGTGAGTCCCTGGGGTTAGCCAAAAACATTCAGTACTTC	CAISESLGLAKNIQYF	few	-	TRBJ2-4	TRBV10-3
TGCAGCGTTGATTCGGACTCCGCATCTTTGTACCAAGAGACCCAGTACTTC	CSVDSDSASLYQETQYF	-	-	TRBJ2-5	TRBV29-1
TGTGCCATCAGTGAATCGGGGCTAGCGGGAGGGATGATTCAGTTCTTC	CAISESGLAGGMIQFF	once	TRBD2	TRBJ2-1	TRBV10-3
TGTGCCAGCAGTCCGGACAGGGATATTCAAGAGACCCAGTACTTC	CASSPDRDIQETQYF	-	TRBD1	TRBJ2-5	TRBV27
TGTGCCAGCAGCCAAGATTGGTTCGGATACAATGAGCAGTTCTTC	CASSQDWFGYNEQFF	few	-	TRBJ2-1	TRBV14
TGTGCCAGCAGCCTTAGGCCTTACGAGCAGTACTTC	CASSLRPYEQYF	many	-	TRBJ2-7	TRBV7-9
TGTGCCATCAGTGCAATGGACAGGACCGGTGGCTACACCTTC	CAISAMDRTGGYTF	few	TRBD1	TRBJ1-2	TRBV10-3
TGTGCCAGCAGGGGACTAGCGGGAGTAGGAGAGACCCAGTACTTC	CASRGLAGVGETQYF	few	TRBD2	TRBJ2-5	TRBV28
TGTGCCATCAGAGAACAGGGGGCGGCCTACGAGCAGTACTTC	CAIREQGAAYEQYF	-	TRBD1	TRBJ2-7	TRBV10-3
TGCAGCGTCCTCCCCTCCGGGACTTACTACGAGCAGTACTTC	CSVLPSGTYYEQYF	few	-	TRBJ2-7	TRBV29-1
TGCAGTGCCACTCTCTCTGCGGGCACTGAAGCTTTCTTT	CSATLSAGTEAFF	-	-	TRBJ1-1	TRBV20-1
TGCAGCGTTGAGTCCGGACCGCAGTATTTT	CSVESGPQYF	-	-	TRBJ2-3	TRBV29-1
TGTGCCAGCAGCCAACATGGGAGAAGGGATTCACCCCTCCACTTT	CASSQHGRRDSPLHF	few	-	TRBJ1-6	TRBV4-2
TGTGCCAGCAGCCAAGATGAAGTCAACAATGAGCAGTTCTTC	CASSQDEVNNEQFF	-	-	TRBJ2-1	TRBV3-1
TGCAGTGATACAAGGACAGGGGCGGCCAATGAGCAGTTCTTC	CSDTRTGAANEQFF	-	TRBD1	TRBJ2-1	TRBV20-1
TGCAGTGTCCGGCCTAGCGCTTACAATGAGCAGTTCTTC	CSVRPSAYNEQFF	many	-	TRBJ2-1	TRBV20-1
TGTGCCAGCAGCCAAGGGACAATAGTAACAGATACGCAGTATTTT	CASSQGTIVTDTQYF	few	-	TRBJ2-3	TRBV14
TGTGCCAGCAGCTTAGTGGGACAGGCTCCATACGAGCAGTACTTC	CASSLVGQAPYEQYF	-	TRBD1	TRBJ2-7	TRBV7-2
TGCAGCGTTGTAGTGACAGGGGGTGCGAAGACCCAGTACTTC	CSVVVTGGAKTQYF	few	TRBD1	TRBJ2-5	TRBV29-1
TGTAGTGCTATCGTTCAGGGCGCCGGGGAGCTGTTTTTT	CSAIVQGAGELFF	-	-	TRBJ2-2	TRBV20-1
TGTGCCAGCAGCTCCGGGACTAGCGGCCATTACACAGATACGCAGTATTTT	CASSSGTSGHYTDTQYF	-	TRBD2	TRBJ2-3	TRBV11-2